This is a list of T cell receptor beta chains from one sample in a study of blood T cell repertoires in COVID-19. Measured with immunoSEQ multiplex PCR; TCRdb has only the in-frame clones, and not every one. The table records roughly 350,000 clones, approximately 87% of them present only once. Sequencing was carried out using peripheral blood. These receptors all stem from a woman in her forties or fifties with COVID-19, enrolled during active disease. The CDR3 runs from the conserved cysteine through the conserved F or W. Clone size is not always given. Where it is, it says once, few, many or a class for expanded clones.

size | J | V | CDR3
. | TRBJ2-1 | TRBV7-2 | CASSLVGGRGDNEQFF
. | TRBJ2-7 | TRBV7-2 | CASSWGTGGFYEQYF
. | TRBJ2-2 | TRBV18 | CASSPGHGTGELFF
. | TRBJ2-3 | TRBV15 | CATSGKERELTQYF
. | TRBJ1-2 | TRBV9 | CASSPPGLHGYTF
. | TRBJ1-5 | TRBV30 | CAWSPVGNQPQHF
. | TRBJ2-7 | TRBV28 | CASTIEGLGGYEQYF
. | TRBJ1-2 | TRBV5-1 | CASSLGGWKGYTF
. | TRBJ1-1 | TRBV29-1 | CSVVGDRYTEAFF
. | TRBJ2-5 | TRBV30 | CAWKAGMETQYF
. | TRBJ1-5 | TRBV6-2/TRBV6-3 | CASSYLYSNQPQHF
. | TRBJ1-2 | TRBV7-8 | CASSVNLANYGYTF
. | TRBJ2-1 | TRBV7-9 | CASSLVLWEQFF
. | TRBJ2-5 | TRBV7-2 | CASSLGGMMETQYF
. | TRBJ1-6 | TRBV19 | CASSEDRRVNSPLHF
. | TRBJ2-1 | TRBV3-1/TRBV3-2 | CASSLGLPGDEQFF
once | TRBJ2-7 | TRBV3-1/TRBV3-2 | CASSKRSYEQYF
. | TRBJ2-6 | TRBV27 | CASSLWPTGANVLTF
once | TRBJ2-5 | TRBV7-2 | CASSPNPRGYQETQYF
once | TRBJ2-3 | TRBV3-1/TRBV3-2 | CASSQDPSGRVSDTQYF